These 18 T cell receptor beta chains originate from one sample sequenced in a study of T cell changes during pregnancy in multiple sclerosis (dated 2019 in TCRdb). Library method: the immunoSEQ multiplex PCR assay. TCRdb provides this immuneACCESS table in a form limited to in-frame rearrangements. Some clones are lacking; in checked studies, under half of them reflect an unresolved V gene, and why the rest are absent is not known. This sample has 60,000 to 95,000 clones in its table, and 75% to 95% of those were observed once. 0.43% of the sample lies in the top ten. Source: CD4+ T cells from peripheral blood mononuclear cells, taken before pregnancy. The receptors shown here come from a female donor with multiple sclerosis, enrolled in a pregnancy study.

The chain carries TRBV19 and TRBJ2-5, with 14 nucleotides matching TRBD2. Germline CDR1 reads LNHDA; CDR2 reads SQIVND (reference sequence). V was clipped by 6 bases and J by 5 bases; unmatched bases: 11. The CDR3 totals 17 residues. CDR3 region: CASSLDGTSGGFETQYF. The CDR3 region has the DNA TGTGCCAGTAGCCTCGACGGGACTAGCGGGGGTTTTGAGACCCAGTACTTC.

The chain employs TRBV11-3 and TRBJ2-2, with D possibly TRBD2 on 5 matching bases. The germline V and J ends were trimmed by 8 bases and 4 bases, with 14 bases remaining between them. Germline CDR1 reads SGHNT; CDR2 reads YENEEA. The CDR3 runs to 14 residues. The CDR3 reads CASGKRGGTGELFF. CDR3 nucleotide sequence: TGTGCCAGCGGCAAACGCGGAGGCACCGGGGAGCTGTTTTTT.

The rearrangement uses TRBV19 and TRBJ1-1; 7 bases match TRBD1. Unmatched junction bases numbered 5, after V lost 3 bases and J lost 1 base. The germline V gene encodes CDR1 LNHDA and CDR2 SQIVND (reference sequence). The CDR3 has 15 amino acids. CDR3 in DNA: TGTGCCAGTAGTATCTCGGGACAGCCGAACACTGAAGCTTTCTTT. Translation: CASSISGQPNTEAFF.

The chain links TRBV29-1 to TRBJ1-3; D may be TRBD1 (6 bases). The CDR3 is 14 amino acids. Trimming shortened V by 7 bases and J by 4 bases, and 17 bases separated the two germline ends. Germline loops: CDR1 SQVTM, CDR2 ANQGSEA. As DNA, the CDR3 is TGCAGCGCAACAGCAGGGGCGAGAGGAAACACCATATATTTT. Translation gives CSATAGARGNTIYF.

This chain links TRBV5-5 with TRBJ1-1, with 10 bases that match TRBD1. J gave up 4 bases and V 0 bases, and 6 bases lay outside the gene matches. CDR3 length: 16 amino acids. Germline assignment: CDR1 SGHKS and CDR2 YYEKEE (reference sequence). The CDR3 here is CASSLGWTGGGTEAFF. Here the CDR3 DNA reads TGTGCCAGCAGCTTGGGATGGACAGGGGGAGGCACTGAAGCTTTCTTT. The full variable domain, completed using reference TRBV5-5 and TRBJ1-1, is DAGVTQSPTHLIKTRGQQVTLRCSPISGHKSVSWYQQVLGQGPQFIFQYYEKEERGRGNFPDRFSARQFPNYSSELNVNALLLGDSALYLCASSLGWTGGGTEAFFGQGTRLTVV.

This CDR3 reads CASSPGREDTQYF. Here the CDR3 DNA reads TGTGCCAGCAGCCCCGGGAGAGAGGATACGCAGTATTTT. This rearrangement joins TRBV7-3 to TRBJ2-3; D perhaps matches TRBD2 (6 bases). Trimming stripped 5 bases from V and 6 bases from J, with 12 bases between. Germline CDR1 reads SGHTA; CDR2 reads FQGTGA. The CDR3 loop spans 13 amino acids.

This clone was picked up one time. The rearrangement uses TRBV21-1 and TRBJ2-5; the table's D call, TRBD1, was not checked against the DNA. TRBV21-1 constitutes a pseudogene. The CDR3 contains 14 residues. The CDR3 DNA sequence: TGTGCCAGCAGCAAATTACCCAGGGATGGGACCCAGTACTTC. It yields the protein CASSKLPRDGTQYF.

The V call is TRBV10-3, the J call TRBJ2-7; no clear D. The length of the CDR3 is 11 residues. CDR1 is ENHRY, CDR2 SYGVKD, per germline. Trimming removed 7 bases from V and 2 bases from J, with 6 bases in between. The CDR3 DNA is TGTGCCATCACAGATGCCTACGAGCAGTACTTC. This encodes CAITDAYEQYF.

The sample holds one count of this clone. The chain combines TRBV18 with TRBJ1-1; D not certain. V lost 1 base and J lost 5, with 20 bases in between. CDR3 length equals 17 residues. CDR1 KGHSH and CDR2 LQKENI come from the germline V gene. CDR3 sequence reads: CASSPLVLEIRGTEAFF. For the CDR3, the DNA is TGTGCCAGCTCACCACTCGTGTTAGAGATTCGCGGAACTGAAGCTTTCTTT.

This clone showed up just a few times. This chain uses TRBV30 with TRBJ1-1; a possible D gene is TRBD1 (6 bases). Germline V gene data show CDR1 as GTSNPN and CDR2 as SVGIG (reference sequence). CDR3 length: 13 amino acids. Between the trimmed V and J ends, which lost 3 bases and 5 bases, there was a span of 13 bases. DNA for the CDR3: TGTGCCTGGAGCTACAGGGAGAGAACTGAAGCTTTCTTT. Residues: CAWSYRERTEAFF.

The chain recombines TRBV6-6 with TRBJ1-3, with D unclear. Trimming removed 9 bases at V and 0 bases at J, with 9 bases between. The CDR3 has 13 residues. The germline CDR1 and CDR2 sequences are MNHNY and SVGAGI (reference sequence). This CDR3 reads CASKQSSGNTIYF. As DNA, the CDR3 is TGTGCCAGTAAACAGAGCTCTGGAAACACCATATATTTT.

The chain is built from TRBV7-8 and TRBJ1-1; weak D call: TRBD1 (5 bases). CDR1 and CDR2 (germline): SGHVS, FQNEAQ. Trimming pared 5 bases from V and 5 bases from J, leaving 18 bases between. The CDR3 totals 15 residues. Written as DNA, the CDR3 is TGTGCCAGCAGCATCCTGGGAGGGGTTGGAACTGAAGCTTTCTTT. This codes for CASSILGGVGTEAFF.

This clone came up once. The chain is built from TRBV6-4 and TRBJ2-7; weak D call: TRBD1 (6 bases). This CDR3 comprises 15 residues. V was pared by 8 bases and J by 1 base, with 18 bases between. Germline V gives CDR1 MRHNA, CDR2 SNTAGT. CDR3 sequence reads: CASRRAAQGSYEQYF. The CDR3 DNA reads TGTGCCAGCCGCAGGGCAGCACAGGGTTCCTACGAGCAGTACTTC.

This clone was observed many times. The rearrangement joins TRBV10-2 to TRBJ2-7, with D perhaps matching TRBD2 (6 bases). Trimming pared 11 bases from V and 4 bases from J, leaving 12 bases between. The germline gives CDR1 WSHSY, CDR2 SAAADI. The CDR3 runs 11 residues. In DNA form, the CDR3 reads TGCGCCGGCGGGGACGGATACGAGCAGTACTTC. This sequence encodes CAGGDGYEQYF.

This sequence joins TRBV25-1 and TRBJ2-5, with D possibly being TRBD2 (7 bases). CDR3 length: 14 amino acids. The V gene lost 0 bases and the J gene lost 4 bases, with 9 bases spanning the gap. Germline CDR1 reads MGHDK; CDR2 reads SYGVNS. CDR3 DNA: TGTGCCAGCAGTGAATATAGGGGGGGAGAGACCCAGTACTTC. Amino acid sequence: CASSEYRGGETQYF.

This rearrangement joins TRBV7-9 to TRBJ1-6, with TRBD1 identical over 7 bases. J was trimmed by 5 bases and V by 5 bases; bases with no gene match: 3. Germline V gene sequence: CDR1 SEHNR, CDR2 FQNEAQ (reference sequence). This CDR3 region has 14 residues. The DNA of the CDR3 is TGTGCCAGCAGCCAGGGACAGAATAATTCACCCCTCCACTTT. The encoded protein is CASSQGQNNSPLHF.

The chain recombines TRBV7-6 with TRBJ2-7; TRBD1 aligns across 8 bases. The CDR3 runs 15 residues. Trimming took 5 bases from V and 2 from J; bases not matched to a gene: 8. Germline lookup yields CDR1 SGHVS and CDR2 FNYEAQ. In DNA form, the CDR3 reads TGTGCCAGCAGCCCGGACAGGGCAACAACCTACGAGCAGTACTTC. Residues: CASSPDRATTYEQYF. Supplemented by reference TRBV7-6 and TRBJ2-7, the full variable domain reads GAGVSQSPRYKVTKRGQDVALRCDPISGHVSLYWYRQALGQGPEFLTYFNYEAQQDKSGLPNDRFSAERPEGSISTLTIQRTEQRDSAMYRCASSPDRATTYEQYFGPGTRLTVT.

V gene TRBV6-1 combines with J gene TRBJ1-1; perhaps TRBD1 as D (5 bases). Germline loops: CDR1 MNHNS, CDR2 SASEGT. With 7 bases removed from V and 0 bases from J, the gap between germline ends came to 15 bases. The CDR3 totals 15 residues. CDR3 residues: CASMKDRIMNTEAFF. The CDR3 region has the DNA TGTGCCAGCATGAAAGACAGAATTATGAACACTGAAGCTTTCTTT.